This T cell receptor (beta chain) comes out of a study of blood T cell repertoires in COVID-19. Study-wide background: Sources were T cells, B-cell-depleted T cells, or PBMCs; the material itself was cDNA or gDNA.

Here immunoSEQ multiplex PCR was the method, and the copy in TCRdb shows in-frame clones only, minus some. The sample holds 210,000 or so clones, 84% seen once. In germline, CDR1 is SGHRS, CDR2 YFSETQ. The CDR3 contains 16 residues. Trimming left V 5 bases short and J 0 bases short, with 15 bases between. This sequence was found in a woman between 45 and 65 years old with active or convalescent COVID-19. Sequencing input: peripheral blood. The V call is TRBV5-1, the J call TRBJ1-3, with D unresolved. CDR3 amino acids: CASSNGGVNSGNTIYF. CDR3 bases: TGCGCCAGCAGTAATGGAGGAGTTAACTCTGGAAACACCATATATTTT.